This TCR beta chain came from a study of OX40 agonist ivuxolimab in advanced cancers. Study overall: A partial response was reached by three patients: one with hepatocellular carcinoma and two with cutaneous melanoma.

V lost 0 bases and J lost 0; bases outside the gene matches: 14. The germline CDR1 and CDR2 sequences are LNHNV and YYDKDF (reference sequence). The CDR3 loop spans 21 amino acids. Study results and caveats: With doses of 0.1 to 3.0 mg/kg, CD4+ and CD8+ blood T cells had undergone clonal expansion by week 6.

Sequencing used immunoSEQ multiplex PCR; TCRdb keeps in-frame clones, though not all of them. The profile shows approximately 75,000 clones, 90% of them singletons. A remark on this clone: Its antigen is unknown.

The V and J genes are TRBV15 and TRBJ1-6; 7 nucleotides align to TRBD1. This sample comprised CD4+ or CD8+ T cells sorted from blood, obtained in a trial of the OX40 agonist ivuxolimab. The sequence was obtained from an adult with an advanced solid tumor such as melanoma, head and neck, liver or kidney cancer. The CDR3 DNA follows: TGTGCCACCAGCAGAGATTTGAGGACAGGTCCTCCTAGCTCCTATAATTCACCCCTCCACTTT. Its translation is CATSRDLRTGPPSSYNSPLHF. Variable domain in full (rest from reference TRBV15 and TRBJ1-6): DAMVIQNPRYQVTQFGKPVTLSCSQTLNHNVMYWYQQKSSQAPKLLFHYYDKDFNNEADTPDNFQSRRPNTSFCFLDIRSPGLGDTAMYLCATSRDLRTGPPSSYNSPLHFGNGTRLTVT.